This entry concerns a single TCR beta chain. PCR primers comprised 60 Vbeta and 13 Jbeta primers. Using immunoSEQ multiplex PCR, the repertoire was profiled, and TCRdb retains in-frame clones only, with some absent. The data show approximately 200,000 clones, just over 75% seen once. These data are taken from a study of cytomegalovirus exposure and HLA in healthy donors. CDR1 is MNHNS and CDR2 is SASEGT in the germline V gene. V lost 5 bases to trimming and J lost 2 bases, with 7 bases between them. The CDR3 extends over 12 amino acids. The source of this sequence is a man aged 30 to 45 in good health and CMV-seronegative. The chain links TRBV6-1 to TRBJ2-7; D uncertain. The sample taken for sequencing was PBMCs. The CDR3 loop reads CASSMQAYEQYF. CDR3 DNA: TGTGCCAGCAGTATGCAGGCCTACGAGCAGTACTTC.